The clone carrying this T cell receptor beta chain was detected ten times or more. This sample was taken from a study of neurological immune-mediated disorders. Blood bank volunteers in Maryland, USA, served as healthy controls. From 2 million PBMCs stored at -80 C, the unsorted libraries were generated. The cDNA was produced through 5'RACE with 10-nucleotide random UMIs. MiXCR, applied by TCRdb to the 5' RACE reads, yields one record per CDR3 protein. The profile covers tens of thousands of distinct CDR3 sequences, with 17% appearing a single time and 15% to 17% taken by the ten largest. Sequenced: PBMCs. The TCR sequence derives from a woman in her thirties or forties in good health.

The CDR3 protein is CASSQDSSYNEQFF. CDR3 bases: TGTGCCAGCAGCCAGGATAGCTCCTACAATGAGCAGTTCTTC. The V and J genes are TRBV7-2 and TRBJ2-1; D gene unclear. V was trimmed by 5 bases and J by 0 bases, leaving 8 bases between them. The germline gives CDR1 SGHTA, CDR2 FQGNSA. The CDR3 extends over 14 amino acids. Full variable domain (remainder filled in from reference TRBV7-2 and TRBJ2-1): GAGVSQSPSNKVTEKGKDVELRCDPISGHTALYWYRQSLGQGLEFLIYFQGNSAPDKSGLPSDRFSAERTGGSVSTLTIQRTQQEDSAVYLCASSQDSSYNEQFFGPGTRLTVL.